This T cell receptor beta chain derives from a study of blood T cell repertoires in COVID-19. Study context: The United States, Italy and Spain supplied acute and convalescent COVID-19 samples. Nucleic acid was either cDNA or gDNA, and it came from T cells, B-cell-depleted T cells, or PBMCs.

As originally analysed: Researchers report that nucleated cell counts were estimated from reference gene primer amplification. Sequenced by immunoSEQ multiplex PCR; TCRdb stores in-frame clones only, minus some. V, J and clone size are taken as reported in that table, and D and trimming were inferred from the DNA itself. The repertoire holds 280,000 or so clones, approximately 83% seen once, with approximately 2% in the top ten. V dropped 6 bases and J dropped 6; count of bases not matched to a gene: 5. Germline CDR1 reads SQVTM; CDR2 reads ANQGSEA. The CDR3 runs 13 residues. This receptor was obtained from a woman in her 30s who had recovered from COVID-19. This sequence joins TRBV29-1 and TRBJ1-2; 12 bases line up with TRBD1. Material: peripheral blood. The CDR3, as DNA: TGCAGCGTGGGGACAGGGGGCGCTGATGGCTACACCTTC. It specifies CSVGTGGADGYTF.